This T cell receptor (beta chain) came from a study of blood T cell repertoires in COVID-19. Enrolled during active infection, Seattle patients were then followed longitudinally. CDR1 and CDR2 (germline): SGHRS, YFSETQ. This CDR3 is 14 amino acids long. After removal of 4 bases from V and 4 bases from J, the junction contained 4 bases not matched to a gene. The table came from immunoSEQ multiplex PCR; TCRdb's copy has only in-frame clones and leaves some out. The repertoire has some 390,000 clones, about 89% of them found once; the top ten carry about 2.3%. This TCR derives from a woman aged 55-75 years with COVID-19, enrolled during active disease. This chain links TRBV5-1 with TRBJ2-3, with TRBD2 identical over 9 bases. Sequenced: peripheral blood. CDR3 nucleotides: TGCGCCAGCAGCCCTAGACTAGCGGCAGATACGCAGTATTTT. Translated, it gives CASSPRLAADTQYF.